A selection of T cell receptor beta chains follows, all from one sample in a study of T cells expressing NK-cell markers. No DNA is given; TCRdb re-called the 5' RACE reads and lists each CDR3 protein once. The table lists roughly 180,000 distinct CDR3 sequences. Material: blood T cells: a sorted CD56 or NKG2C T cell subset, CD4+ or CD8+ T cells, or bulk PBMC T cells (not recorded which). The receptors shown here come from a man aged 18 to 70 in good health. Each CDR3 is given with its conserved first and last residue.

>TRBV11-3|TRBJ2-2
CASRANTGELFF
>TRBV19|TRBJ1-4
CASSAAGGEKLFF
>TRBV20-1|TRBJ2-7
CSGGRGRTYEQYF
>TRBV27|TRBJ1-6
CASSSIAPINSPLHF
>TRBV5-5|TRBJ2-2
CASSFRAGGTTGELFF
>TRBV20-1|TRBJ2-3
CSARDASGGGRSTDTQYF
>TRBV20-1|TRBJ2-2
CSARVAGGATTGELFF
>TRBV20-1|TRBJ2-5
CSVPLSGVQETQYF
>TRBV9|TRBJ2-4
CASSVGGGQGAAKNIQYF
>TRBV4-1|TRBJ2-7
CASSQQQGYEQYF
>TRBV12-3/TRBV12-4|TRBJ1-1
CASSPDRDRVDTEAFF
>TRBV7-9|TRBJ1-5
CASSRDREPQHF
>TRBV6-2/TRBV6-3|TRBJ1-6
CASSSAGKSPLHF
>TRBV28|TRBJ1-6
CASSWGRENSPLHF
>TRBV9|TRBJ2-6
CASSVSRGTNSGANVLTF
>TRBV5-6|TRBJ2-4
CASSPGWRGKNIQYF
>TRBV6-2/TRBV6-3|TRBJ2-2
CASSYSGDRGELFF
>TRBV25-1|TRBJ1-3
CASSPRGGSSGNTIYF
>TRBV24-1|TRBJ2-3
CATSEGPGRGFLTDTQYF
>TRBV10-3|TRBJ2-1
CAISEGGAGFEEQFF
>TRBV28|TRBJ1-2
CASSLGTGGGYTF
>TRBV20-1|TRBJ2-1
CSARLASGGAYEQFF
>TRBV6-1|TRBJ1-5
CASSEEGTVSQPQHF
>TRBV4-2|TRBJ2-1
CASSEEGAGGPGEQFF
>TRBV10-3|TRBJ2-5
CAISELEASQETQYF
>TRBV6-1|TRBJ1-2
CASSGLEEARGYTF
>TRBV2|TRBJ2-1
CASSELHSTDEQFF
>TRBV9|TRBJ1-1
CASSPGDRVAFF
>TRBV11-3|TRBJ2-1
CASSQTGQYNEQFF
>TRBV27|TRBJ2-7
CASSSTPGNWEQYF
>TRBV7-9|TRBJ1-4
CASSEIRGQTNEKLFF
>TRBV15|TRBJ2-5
CATSREGITQETQYF
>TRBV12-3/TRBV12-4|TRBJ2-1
CASSLNPLAGGHNEQFF
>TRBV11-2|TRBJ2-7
CASSLGAGAYEQYF
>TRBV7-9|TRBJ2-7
CASSLVGGPSGAYEQYF
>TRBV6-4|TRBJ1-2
CASSDSGSTTRDGYTF
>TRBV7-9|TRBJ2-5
CASSFGGLAETQYF
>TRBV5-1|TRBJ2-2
CASSLAYVGDGPIGELFF
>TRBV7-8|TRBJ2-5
CASSSLPRETQYF
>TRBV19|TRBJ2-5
CASSATRLETQYF
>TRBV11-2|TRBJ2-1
CASSLPAGVNEQFF
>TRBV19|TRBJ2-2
CASTQGVNTGELFF
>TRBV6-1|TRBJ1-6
CASSGQGAYNSPLHF
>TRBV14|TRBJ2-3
CASSQALRGATDTQYF
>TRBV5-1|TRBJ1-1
CASSLGEGWSTEAFF
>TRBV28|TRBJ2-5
CASSLRRKGRETQYF
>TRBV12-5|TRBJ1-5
CASGLGQPQHF
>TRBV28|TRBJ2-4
CASSFLLPDGNLAKNIQYF
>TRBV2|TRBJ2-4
CASGYTPIAKNIQYF
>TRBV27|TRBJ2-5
CASSPDRGWVQETQYF
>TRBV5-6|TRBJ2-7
CASSLGAWGEQYF
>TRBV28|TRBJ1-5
CASSLQGSRGNQPQHF
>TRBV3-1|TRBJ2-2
CASSNPGQGAAGELFF